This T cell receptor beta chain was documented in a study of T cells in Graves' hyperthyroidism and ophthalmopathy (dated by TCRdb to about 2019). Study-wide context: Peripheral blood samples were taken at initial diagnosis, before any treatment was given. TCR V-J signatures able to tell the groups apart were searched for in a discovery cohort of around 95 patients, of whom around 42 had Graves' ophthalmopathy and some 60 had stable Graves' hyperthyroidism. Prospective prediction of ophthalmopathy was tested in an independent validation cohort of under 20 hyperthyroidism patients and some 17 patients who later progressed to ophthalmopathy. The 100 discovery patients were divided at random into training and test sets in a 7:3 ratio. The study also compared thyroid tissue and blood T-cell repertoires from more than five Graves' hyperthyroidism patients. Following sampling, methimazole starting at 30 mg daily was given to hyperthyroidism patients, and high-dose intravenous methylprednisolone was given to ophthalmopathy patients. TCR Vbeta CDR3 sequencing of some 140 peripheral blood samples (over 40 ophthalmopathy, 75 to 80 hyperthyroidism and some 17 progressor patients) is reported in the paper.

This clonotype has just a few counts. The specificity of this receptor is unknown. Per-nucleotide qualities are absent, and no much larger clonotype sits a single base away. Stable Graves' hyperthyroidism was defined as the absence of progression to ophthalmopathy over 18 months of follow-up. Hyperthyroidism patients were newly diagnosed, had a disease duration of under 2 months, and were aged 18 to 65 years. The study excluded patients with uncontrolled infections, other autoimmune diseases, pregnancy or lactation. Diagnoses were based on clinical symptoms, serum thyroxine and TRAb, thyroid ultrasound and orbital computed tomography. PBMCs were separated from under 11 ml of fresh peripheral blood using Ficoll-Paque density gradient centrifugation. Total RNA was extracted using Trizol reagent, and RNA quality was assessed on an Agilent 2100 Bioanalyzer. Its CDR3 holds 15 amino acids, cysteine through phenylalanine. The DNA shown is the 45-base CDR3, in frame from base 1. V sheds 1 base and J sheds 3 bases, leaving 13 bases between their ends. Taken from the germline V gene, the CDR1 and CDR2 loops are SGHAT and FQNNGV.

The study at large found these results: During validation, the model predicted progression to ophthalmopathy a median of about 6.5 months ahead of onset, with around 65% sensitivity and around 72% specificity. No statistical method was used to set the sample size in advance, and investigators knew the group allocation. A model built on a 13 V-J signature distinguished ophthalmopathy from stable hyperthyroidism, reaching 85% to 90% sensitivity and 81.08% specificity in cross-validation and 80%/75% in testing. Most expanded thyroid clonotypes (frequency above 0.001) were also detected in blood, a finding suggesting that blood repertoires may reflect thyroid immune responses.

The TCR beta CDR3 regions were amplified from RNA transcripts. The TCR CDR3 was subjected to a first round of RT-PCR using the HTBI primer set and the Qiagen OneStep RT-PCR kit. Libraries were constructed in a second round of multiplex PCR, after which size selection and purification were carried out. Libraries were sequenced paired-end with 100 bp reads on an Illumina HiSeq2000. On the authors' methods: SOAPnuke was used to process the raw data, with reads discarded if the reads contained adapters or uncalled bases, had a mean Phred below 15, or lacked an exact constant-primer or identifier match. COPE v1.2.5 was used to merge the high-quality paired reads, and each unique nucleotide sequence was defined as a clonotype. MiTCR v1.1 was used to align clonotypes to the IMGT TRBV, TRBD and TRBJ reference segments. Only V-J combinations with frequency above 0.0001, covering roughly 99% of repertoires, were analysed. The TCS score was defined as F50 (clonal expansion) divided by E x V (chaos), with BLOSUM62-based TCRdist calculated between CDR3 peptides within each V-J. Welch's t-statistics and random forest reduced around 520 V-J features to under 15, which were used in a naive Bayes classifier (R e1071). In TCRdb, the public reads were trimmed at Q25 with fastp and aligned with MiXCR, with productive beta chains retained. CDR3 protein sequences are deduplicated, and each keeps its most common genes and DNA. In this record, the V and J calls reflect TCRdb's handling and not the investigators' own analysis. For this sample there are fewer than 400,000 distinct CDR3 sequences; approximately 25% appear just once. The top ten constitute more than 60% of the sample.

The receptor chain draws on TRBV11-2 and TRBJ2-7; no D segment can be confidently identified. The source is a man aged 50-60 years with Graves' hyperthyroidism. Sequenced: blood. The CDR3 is CASSLGRDAYYEQYF. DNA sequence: TGTGCCAGCAGCTTAGGTAGAGATGCTTACTACGAGCAGTACTTC.